The present entry profiles one T cell receptor beta chain with its context. The target antigen is unknown. TCRdb keeps only in-frame clones here, not all; method: immunoSEQ multiplex PCR. The sample consists of about 150,000 clones, 93% of them appearing once. The sample belongs to a study of T cell responses to AZD1222 COVID-19 vaccine. For the study at large: Some second doses came at about 4 weeks and others at about 12 weeks; these were pooled.

Study findings and constraints: Repertoire sampling happened only post peak T cell response. Donors in the cohort were predominantly white British and more often female, and clonal diversity was possibly underestimated.

This CDR3 has 15 amino acids. The V gene's germline CDR1 is SGHTA and CDR2 FQGNSA. V gave up 4 bases and J gave up 0 bases, with 13 bases separating them. The V call is TRBV7-2, the J call TRBJ2-7; no definite D call. The sample in question was peripheral blood, obtained on day 0 of AZD1222 vaccination. The TCR was taken from an adult in good health. The CDR3 here is CASSSVRANSYEQYF. CDR3 coding DNA: TGTGCCAGCAGCTCGGTAAGGGCCAACTCCTACGAGCAGTACTTC.